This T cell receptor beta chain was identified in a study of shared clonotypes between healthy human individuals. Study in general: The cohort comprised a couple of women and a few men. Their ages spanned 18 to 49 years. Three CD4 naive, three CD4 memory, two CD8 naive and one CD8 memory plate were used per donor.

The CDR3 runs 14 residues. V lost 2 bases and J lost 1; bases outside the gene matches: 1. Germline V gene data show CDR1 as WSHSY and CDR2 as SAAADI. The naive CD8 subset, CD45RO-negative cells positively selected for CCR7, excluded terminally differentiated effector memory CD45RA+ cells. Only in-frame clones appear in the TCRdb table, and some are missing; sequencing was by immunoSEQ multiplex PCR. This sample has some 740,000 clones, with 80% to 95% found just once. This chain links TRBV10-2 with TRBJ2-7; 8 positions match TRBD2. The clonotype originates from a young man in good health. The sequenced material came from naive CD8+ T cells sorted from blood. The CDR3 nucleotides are TGCGCCAGCAGTGAGGCGGGAGGTTCCTACGAGCAGTACTTC. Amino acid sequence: CASSEAGGSYEQYF.